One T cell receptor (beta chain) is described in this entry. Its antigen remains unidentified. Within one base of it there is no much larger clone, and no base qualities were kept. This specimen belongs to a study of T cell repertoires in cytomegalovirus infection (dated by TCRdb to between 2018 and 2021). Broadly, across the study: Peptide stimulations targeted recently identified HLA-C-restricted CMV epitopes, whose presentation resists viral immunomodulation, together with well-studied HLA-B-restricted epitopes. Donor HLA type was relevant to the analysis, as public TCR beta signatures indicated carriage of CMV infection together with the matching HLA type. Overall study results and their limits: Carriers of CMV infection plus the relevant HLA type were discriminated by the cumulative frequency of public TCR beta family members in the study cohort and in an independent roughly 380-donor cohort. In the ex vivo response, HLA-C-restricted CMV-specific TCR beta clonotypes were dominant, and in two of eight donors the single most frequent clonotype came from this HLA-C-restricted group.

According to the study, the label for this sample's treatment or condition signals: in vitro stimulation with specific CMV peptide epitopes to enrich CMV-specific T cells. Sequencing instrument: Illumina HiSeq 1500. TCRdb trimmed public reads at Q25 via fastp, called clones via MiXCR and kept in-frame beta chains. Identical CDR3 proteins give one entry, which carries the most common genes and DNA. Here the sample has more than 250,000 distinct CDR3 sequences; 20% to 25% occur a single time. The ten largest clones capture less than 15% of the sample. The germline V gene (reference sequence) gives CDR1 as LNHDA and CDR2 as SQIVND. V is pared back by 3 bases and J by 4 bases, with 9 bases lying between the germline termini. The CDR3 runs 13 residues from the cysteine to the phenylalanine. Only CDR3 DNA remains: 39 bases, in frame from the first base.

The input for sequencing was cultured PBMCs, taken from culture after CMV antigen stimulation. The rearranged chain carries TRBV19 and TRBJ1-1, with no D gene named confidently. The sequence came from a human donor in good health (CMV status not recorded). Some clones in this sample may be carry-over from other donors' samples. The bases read TGTGCCAGTAGTATCCAGGATCTCACTGAAGCTTTCTTT. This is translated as CASSIQDLTEAFF.